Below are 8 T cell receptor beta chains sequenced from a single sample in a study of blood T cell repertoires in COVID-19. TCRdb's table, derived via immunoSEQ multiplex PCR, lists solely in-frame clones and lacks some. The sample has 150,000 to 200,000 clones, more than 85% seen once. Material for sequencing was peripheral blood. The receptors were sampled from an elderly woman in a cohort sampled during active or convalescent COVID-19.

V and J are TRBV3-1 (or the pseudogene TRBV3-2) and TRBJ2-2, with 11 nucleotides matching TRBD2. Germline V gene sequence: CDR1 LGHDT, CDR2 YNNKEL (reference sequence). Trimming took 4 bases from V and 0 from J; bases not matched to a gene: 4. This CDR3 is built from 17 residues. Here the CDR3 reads CASSPTSGASNTGELFF. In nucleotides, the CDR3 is TGTGCCAGCAGCCCGACTAGCGGGGCATCGAACACCGGGGAGCTGTTTTTT.

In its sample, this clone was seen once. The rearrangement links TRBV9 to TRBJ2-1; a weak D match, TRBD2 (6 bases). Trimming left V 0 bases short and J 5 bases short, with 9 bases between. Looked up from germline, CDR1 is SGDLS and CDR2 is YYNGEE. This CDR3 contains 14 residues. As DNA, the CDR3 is TGTGCCAGCAGCGTAGGCGGGACCCACAATGAGCAGTTCTTC. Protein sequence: CASSVGGTHNEQFF.

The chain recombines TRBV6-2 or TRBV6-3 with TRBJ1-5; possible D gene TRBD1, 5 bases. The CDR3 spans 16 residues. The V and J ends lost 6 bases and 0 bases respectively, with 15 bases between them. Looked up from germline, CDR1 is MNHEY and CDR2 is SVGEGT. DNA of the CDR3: TGTGCCAGCAGCGAAGGGCAGGGATATAGCAATCAGCCCCAGCATTTT. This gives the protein CASSEGQGYSNQPQHF.

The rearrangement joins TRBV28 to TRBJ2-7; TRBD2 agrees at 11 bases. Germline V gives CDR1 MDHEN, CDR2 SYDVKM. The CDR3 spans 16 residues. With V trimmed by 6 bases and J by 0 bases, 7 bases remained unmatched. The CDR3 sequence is CASSFGLAGLSYEQYF. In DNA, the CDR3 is TGTGCCAGCAGCTTTGGACTAGCGGGCCTCTCCTACGAGCAGTACTTC.

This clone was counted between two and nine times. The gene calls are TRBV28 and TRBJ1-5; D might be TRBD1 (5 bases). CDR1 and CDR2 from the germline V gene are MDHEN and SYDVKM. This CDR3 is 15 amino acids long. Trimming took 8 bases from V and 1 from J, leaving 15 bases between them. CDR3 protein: CASRSAPGSNQPQHF. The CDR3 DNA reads TGTGCCAGCCGTTCCGCCCCAGGGAGCAATCAGCCCCAGCATTTT. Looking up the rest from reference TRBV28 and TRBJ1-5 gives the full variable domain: DVKVTQSSRYLVKRTGEKVFLECVQDMDHENMFWYRQDPGLGLRLIYFSYDVKMKEKGDIPEGYSVSREKKERFSLILESASTNQTSMYLCASRSAPGSNQPQHFGDGTRLSIL.

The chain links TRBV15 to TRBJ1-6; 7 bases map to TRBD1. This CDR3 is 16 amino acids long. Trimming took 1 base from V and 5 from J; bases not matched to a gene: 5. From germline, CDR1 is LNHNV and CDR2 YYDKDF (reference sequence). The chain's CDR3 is CATSRGQGLNNSPLHF. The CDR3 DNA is TGTGCCACCAGCAGAGGACAGGGCCTAAATAATTCACCCCTCCACTTT.

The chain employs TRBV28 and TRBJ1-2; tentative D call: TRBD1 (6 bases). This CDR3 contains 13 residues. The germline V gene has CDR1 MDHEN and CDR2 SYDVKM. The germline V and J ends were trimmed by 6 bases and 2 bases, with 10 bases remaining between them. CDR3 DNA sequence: TGTGCCAGCAGGTCAGGGGCCAACTATGGCTACACCTTC. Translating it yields CASRSGANYGYTF.

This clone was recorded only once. CDR3 region: CASSLETGVSDTQYF. CDR3 coding DNA: TGCGCCAGCAGCTTGGAAACGGGAGTATCAGATACGCAGTATTTT. The gene calls are TRBV5-1 and TRBJ2-3; TRBD2 might be the D (6 bases). CDR3 length equals 15 residues. The ends were cut back, 0 bases at V and 4 bases at J, with 12 bases in the middle. The germline gives CDR1 SGHRS, CDR2 YFSETQ.